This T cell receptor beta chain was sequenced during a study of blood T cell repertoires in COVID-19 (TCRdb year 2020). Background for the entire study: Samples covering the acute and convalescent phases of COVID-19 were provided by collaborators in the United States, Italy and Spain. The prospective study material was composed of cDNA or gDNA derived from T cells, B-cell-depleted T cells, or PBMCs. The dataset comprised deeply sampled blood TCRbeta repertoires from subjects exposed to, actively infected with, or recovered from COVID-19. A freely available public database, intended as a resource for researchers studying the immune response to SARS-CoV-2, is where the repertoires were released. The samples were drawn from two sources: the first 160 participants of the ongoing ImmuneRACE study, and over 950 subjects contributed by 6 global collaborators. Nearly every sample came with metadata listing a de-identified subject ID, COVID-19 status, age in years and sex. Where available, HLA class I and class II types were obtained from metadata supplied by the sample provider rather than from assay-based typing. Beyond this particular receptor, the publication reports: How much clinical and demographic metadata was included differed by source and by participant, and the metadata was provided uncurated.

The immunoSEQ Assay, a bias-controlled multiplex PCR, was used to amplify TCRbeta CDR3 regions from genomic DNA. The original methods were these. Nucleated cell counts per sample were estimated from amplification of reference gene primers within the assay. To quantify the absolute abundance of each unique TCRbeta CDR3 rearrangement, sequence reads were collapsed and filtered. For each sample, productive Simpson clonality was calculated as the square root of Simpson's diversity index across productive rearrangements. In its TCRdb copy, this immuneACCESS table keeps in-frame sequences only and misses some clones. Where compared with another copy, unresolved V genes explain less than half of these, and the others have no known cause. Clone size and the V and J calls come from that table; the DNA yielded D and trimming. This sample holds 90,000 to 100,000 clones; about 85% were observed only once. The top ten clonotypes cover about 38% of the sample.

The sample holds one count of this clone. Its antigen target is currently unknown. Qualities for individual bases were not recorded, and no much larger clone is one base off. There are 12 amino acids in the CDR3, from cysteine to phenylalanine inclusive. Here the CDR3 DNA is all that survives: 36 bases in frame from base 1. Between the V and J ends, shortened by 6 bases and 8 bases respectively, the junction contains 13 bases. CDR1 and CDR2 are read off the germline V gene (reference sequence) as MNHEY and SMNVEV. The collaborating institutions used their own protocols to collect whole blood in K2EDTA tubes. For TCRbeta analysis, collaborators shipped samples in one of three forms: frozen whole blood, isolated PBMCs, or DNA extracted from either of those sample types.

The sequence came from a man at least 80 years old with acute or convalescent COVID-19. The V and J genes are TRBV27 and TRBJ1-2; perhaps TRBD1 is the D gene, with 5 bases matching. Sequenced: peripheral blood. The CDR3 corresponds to CASSFQGGGYTF. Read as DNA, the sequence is TGTGCCAGCAGCTTCCAGGGAGGAGGCTACACCTTC.